This is a list of T cell receptor beta chains from one sample in a study of blood T cell repertoires in COVID-19. The data were produced by immunoSEQ multiplex PCR, yet TCRdb's version contains in-frame clones alone and is incomplete. In the table there are 250,000 to 350,000 clones, 87% of which are singletons. Sequencing was done on a sample of peripheral blood. These receptors originate from a man aged 18 to 30 with active or convalescent COVID-19. Each CDR3 is given with its conserved first and last residue. A D gene is named only where the DNA matches it firmly. Not every row has a clone size; where given, it reads once, few, many or a size class.

v_gene,d_gene,len,j_gene,abundance,CDR3aa,CDR3nt
TRBV4-1,-,14,TRBJ1-5,-,CASSQVGAHQPQHF,TGCGCCAGCAGCCAAGTGGGGGCCCATCAGCCCCAGCATTTT
TRBV4-1,TRBD2,18,TRBJ2-3,-,CASSQEKTSGSPWDTQYF,TGCGCCAGCAGCCAAGAGAAGACTAGCGGGAGTCCCTGGGATACGCAGTATTTT
TRBV6-5,-,13,TRBJ2-7,-,CATRGGLTYEQYF,TGTGCCACTAGGGGGGGTCTCACCTACGAGCAGTACTTC
TRBV11-3,TRBD1,18,TRBJ2-3,-,CASSLGPGQGLEADTQYF,TGTGCCAGCAGCTTGGGACCCGGACAGGGATTGGAGGCAGATACGCAGTATTTT
TRBV5-1,TRBD2,15,TRBJ2-1,-,CASSLTLAGGDEQFF,TGCGCCAGCAGCTTGACCCTAGCGGGAGGGGATGAGCAGTTCTTC
TRBV7-9,-,16,TRBJ1-4,-,CASSPGGGATNEKLFF,TGTGCCAGCAGCCCCGGCGGGGGGGCAACTAATGAAAAACTGTTTTTT
TRBV19,-,17,TRBJ1-6,-,CASSIVSPGGEPDSLHF,TGTGCCAGTAGTATAGTATCCCCAGGAGGGGAGCCGGATTCCCTCCACTTT
TRBV5-8,-,15,TRBJ2-7,-,CASSPRRGPTYEQYF,TGTGCCAGCAGCCCCCGGCGGGGGCCGACCTACGAGCAGTACTTC
TRBV19,-,15,TRBJ2-7,once,CASSRSGTPSYEQYF,TGTGCCAGTAGCCGATCCGGGACTCCCTCCTACGAGCAGTACTTC
TRBV9,-,13,TRBJ2-3,-,CASSPQVSDTQYF,TGTGCCAGCAGCCCTCAGGTGTCGGATACGCAGTATTTT
TRBV19,-,15,TRBJ2-3,-,CASSIGGRSVDTQYF,TGTGCCAGTAGTATTGGTGGGAGAAGTGTAGATACGCAGTATTTT
TRBV7-7,TRBD2,17,TRBJ2-7,-,CASSYPKRTSGSYEQYF,TGTGCCAGCAGCTATCCAAAACGGACTAGCGGCTCCTACGAGCAGTACTTC
TRBV10-1,-,17,TRBJ1-2,-,CASRKELQEISNYGYTF,TGCGCCAGCAGGAAAGAATTACAGGAGATAAGTAACTATGGCTACACCTTC
TRBV11-2,-,14,TRBJ1-4,-,CASSLDRVNEKLFF,TGTGCCAGCAGCTTGGACAGAGTTAATGAAAAACTGTTTTTT
TRBV6-4,-,14,TRBJ1-6,-,CASSDSLRNSPLHF,TGTGCCAGCAGTGACTCGCTTCGGAATTCACCCCTCCACTTT
TRBV4-1,-,17,TRBJ2-5,-,CASSLNPYPMYQETQYF,TGCGCCAGCAGCCTCAACCCCTACCCAATGTACCAAGAGACCCAGTACTTC
TRBV7-2,-,15,TRBJ1-3,-,CASSGRLGGGNTIYF,TGTGCCAGCAGCGGCAGGTTAGGGGGTGGAAACACCATATATTTT
TRBV10-1,TRBD1,14,TRBJ1-1,-,CASSERTGSTEAFF,TGCGCCAGCAGTGAACGGACAGGGTCCACTGAAGCTTTCTTT
TRBV29-1,-,14,TRBJ2-2,-,CSVGERLNTGELFF,TGCAGCGTTGGTGAGCGGTTAAACACCGGGGAGCTGTTTTTT